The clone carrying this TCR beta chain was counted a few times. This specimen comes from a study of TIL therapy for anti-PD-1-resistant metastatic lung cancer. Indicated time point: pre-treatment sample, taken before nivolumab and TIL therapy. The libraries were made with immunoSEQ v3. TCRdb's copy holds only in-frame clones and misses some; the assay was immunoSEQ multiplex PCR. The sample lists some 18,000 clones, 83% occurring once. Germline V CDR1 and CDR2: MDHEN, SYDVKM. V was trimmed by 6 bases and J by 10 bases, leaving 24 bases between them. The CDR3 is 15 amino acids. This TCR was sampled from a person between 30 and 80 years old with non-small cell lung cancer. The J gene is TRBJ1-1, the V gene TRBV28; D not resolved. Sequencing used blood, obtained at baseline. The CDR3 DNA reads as TGTGCCAGCAGCCAGCTCGCGAAGGGTAGTTCTGGAGCTTTCTTT. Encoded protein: CASSQLAKGSSGAFF.